What follows is one TCR beta chain and its context. The sample belongs to a study of blood T cell repertoires in COVID-19. Study information: The cDNA or gDNA used as material had been derived from T cells, B-cell-depleted T cells, or PBMCs.

This CDR3 is built from 13 residues. Per the germline V gene, CDR1 is LGHNA and CDR2 is YNFKEQ. Trimming removed 3 bases from V and 5 bases from J, with 9 bases in between. As processed by the authors: How many nucleated cells were present was estimated from reference gene primer amplification. The method was immunoSEQ multiplex PCR; TCRdb's version includes in-frame clones alone and lacks a portion of them. D and trimming were read from the DNA, whereas the V and J calls and clone size are those reported in that table. The sample includes about 60,000 clones, approximately 79% of them seen just once.

Sequenced sample: peripheral blood. The rearrangement joins TRBV4-2 to TRBJ2-3, with unresolved D. The receptor was isolated from an older woman with acute or convalescent COVID-19. Here the CDR3 DNA reads TGTGCCAGCAGCCAGGGTTCGGGAGATACGCAGTATTTT. Its protein product is CASSQGSGDTQYF.